This T cell receptor (beta chain) was recovered during a study of T cells in Graves' hyperthyroidism and ophthalmopathy. This clonotype showed up many times. Researchers amplified the TCR beta CDR3 regions from RNA transcripts. The TCR CDR3 was amplified in a first-round RT-PCR using the HTBI primer set. TCRdb reanalysed the multiplex PCR reads using MiXCR and keeps one entry per CDR3 protein. In the table there are 500,000 to 750,000 distinct CDR3 sequences, 14% of which are singletons. Sequenced material: blood. The sequence came from a woman younger than 30 with Graves' ophthalmopathy.

The CDR3 bases are TGCAGTGCTAGCCACGGGGAGGGTTACAATGAGCAGTTCTTC. This gives the protein CSASHGEGYNEQFF. The V gene is TRBV20-1, the J gene TRBJ2-1, with TRBD2 identical over 7 bases. The CDR3 contains 14 residues. Germline-derived CDR1 and CDR2 are DFQATT and SNEGSKA (reference sequence). J gave up 4 bases and V 3 bases, and 6 bases lay outside the gene matches.